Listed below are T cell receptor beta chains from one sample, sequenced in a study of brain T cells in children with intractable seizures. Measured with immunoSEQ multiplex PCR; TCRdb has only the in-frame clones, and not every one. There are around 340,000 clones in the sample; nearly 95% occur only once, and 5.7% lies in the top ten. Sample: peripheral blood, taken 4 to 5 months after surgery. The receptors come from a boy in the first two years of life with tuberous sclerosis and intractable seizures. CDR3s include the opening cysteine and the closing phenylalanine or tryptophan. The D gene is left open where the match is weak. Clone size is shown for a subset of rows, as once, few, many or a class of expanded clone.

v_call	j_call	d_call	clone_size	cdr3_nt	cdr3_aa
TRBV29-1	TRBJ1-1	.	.	TGCAGCGTTGGGGGACCTCCATCGGCTGAAGCTTTCTTT	CSVGGPPSAEAFF
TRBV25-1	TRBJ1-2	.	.	TGTGCCAGCAGCGTCGGCAGGGAAAGAGGCTACACCTTC	CASSVGRERGYTF
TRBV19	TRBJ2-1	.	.	TGTGCCAGTAGTATACAGGAGGCCTACAATGAGCAGTTCTTC	CASSIQEAYNEQFF
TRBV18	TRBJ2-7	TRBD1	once	TGTGCCAGCTCACCACAACAGGGGCCGTCTTGGGAGGAGCAGTACTTC	CASSPQQGPSWEEQYF
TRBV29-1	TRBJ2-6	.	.	TGCAGCGCGACAGGTGGAAGCTCTGGGGCCAACGTCCTGACTTTC	CSATGGSSGANVLTF
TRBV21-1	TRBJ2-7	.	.	TGTGCCAGCAGCAAGGGAGCTGATCTCCTGAACAAACCCCCCTACGAGCAGTACTTC	CASSKGADLLNKPPYEQYF
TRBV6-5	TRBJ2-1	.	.	TGTGCCAGCGGTCCAAGCTCCTACAATGAGCAGTTCTTC	CASGPSSYNEQFF
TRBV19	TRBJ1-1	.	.	TGTGCCAGTAGTAGTAGAGGGGTTATGAACACTGAAGCTTTCTTT	CASSSRGVMNTEAFF
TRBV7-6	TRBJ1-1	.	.	TGTGCCAGCAGCTTAGAACAGAACACTGAAGCTTTCTTT	CASSLEQNTEAFF
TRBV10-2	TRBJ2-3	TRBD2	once	TGCGCCAGCAGTGAAATGCGGGAGGGATTAGATACGCAGTATTTT	CASSEMREGLDTQYF
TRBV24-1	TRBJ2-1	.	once	TGTGCCACCAGCGGATCCTCCTACAATGAGCAGTTCTTC	CATSGSSYNEQFF
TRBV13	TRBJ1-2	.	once	TGTGCCAGCAGCTTAGGCTGGGCGGGGTATGGCTACACCTTC	CASSLGWAGYGYTF
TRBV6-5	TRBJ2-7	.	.	TGTGCCAGCAGCCAGAAACCGGGACGGGGTTACGAGCAGTACTTC	CASSQKPGRGYEQYF
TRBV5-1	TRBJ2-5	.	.	TGCGCCAGCAACACCACCAATGGAGATCTCCAAGAGACCCAGTACTTC	CASNTTNGDLQETQYF
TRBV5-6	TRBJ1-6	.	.	TGTGCCAGCAGCCTAAAGACAGGATATAATTCACCCCTCCACTTT	CASSLKTGYNSPLHF
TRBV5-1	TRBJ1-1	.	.	TGCGCCAGCAGCTTGGCCCAGGGGAGGAAGGGGACTGAAGCTTTCTTT	CASSLAQGRKGTEAFF
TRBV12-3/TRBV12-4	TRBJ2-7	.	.	TGTGCCAGCTGCATCAACTCCTACGAGCAGTACTTC	CASCINSYEQYF
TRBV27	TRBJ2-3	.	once	TGTGCCAGCGGATTTTCCACAGATACGCAGTATTTT	CASGFSTDTQYF
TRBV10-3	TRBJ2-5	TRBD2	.	TGTGCCACCCACGGGGGGAAACAAGAGACCCAGTACTTC	CATHGGKQETQYF
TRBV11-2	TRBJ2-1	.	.	TGTGCCAGCAGCCCAAGGGGGTCCGGGAGCCTTTACAATGAGCAGTTCTTC	CASSPRGSGSLYNEQFF
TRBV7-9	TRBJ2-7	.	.	TGTGCCAGCAGCTTAATGGACCGTTACGAGCAGTACTTC	CASSLMDRYEQYF
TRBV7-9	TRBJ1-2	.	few	TGTGCCAGCAGCTCCCCAGGGAACTATGGCTACACCTTC	CASSSPGNYGYTF
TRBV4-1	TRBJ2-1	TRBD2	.	TGCGCCAGCAGCCCAGAAAGGACTAGCTCCTACAATGAGCAGTTCTTC	CASSPERTSSYNEQFF
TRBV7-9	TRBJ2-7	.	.	TGTGCCAGCAGCTTAGGTGTGATGAGGAGCTCCTACGAGCAGTACTTC	CASSLGVMRSSYEQYF
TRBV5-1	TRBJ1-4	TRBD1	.	TGCGCCAGCAGCTCAACCGGGACAGGTGATGAAAAACTGTTTTTT	CASSSTGTGDEKLFF
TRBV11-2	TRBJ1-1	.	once	TGTGCCAGCAGCCCGCCGGGGAGATTATACACTGAAGCTTTCTTT	CASSPPGRLYTEAFF
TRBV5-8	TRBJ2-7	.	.	TGTGCCAGCAGCTTGGATAGGGTGGAGCTCTCTGCCGAGCAGTACTTC	CASSLDRVELSAEQYF